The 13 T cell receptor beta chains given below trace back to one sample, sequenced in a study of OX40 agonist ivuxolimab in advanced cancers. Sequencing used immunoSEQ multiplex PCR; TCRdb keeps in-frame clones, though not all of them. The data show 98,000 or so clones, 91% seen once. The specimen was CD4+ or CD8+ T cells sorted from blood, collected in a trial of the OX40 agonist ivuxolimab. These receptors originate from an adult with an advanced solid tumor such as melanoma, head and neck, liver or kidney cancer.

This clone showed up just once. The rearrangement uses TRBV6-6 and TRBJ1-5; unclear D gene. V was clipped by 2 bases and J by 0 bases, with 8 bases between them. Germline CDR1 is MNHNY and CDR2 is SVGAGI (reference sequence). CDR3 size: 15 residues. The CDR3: CASSYPPYSNQPQHF. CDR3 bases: TGTGCCAGCAGTTACCCCCCCTATAGCAATCAGCCCCAGCATTTT.

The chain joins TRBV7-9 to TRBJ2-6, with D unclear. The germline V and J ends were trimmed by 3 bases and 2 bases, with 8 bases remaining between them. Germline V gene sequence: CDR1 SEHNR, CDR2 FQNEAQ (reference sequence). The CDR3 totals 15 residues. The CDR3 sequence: CASSFVPAGANVLTF. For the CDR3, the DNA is TGTGCCAGCAGCTTTGTTCCCGCTGGGGCCAACGTCCTGACTTTC.

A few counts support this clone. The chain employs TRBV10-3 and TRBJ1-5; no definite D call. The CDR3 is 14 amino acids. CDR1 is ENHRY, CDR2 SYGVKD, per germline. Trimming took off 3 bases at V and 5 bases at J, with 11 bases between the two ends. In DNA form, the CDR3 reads TGTGCCATCAGTGAAGGTGTGGCGGATCAGCCCCAGCATTTT. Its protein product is CAISEGVADQPQHF.

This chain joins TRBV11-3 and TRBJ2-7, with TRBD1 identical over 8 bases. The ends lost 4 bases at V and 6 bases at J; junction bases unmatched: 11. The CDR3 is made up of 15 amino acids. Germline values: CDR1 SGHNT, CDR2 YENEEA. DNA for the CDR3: TGTGCCAGCAGCTCCCGACAGGGGACAGCCTCCGAGCAGTACTTC. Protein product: CASSSRQGTASEQYF.

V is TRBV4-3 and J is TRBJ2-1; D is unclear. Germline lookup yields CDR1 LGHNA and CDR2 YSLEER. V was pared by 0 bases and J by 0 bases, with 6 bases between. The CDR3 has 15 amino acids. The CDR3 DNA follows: TGCGCCAGCAGCCAAGATACAGTCTCCTACAATGAGCAGTTCTTC. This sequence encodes CASSQDTVSYNEQFF.

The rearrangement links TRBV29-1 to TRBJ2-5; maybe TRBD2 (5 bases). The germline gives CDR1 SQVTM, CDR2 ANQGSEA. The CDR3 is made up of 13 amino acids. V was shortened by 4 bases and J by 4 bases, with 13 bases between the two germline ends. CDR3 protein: CSVVPGLGETQYF. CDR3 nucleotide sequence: TGCAGCGTTGTTCCGGGGTTAGGAGAGACCCAGTACTTC.

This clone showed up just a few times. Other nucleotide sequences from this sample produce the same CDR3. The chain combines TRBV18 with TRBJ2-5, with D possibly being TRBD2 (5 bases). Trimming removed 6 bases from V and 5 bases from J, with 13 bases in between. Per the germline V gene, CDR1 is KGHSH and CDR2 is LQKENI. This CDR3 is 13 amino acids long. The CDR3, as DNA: TGTGCCAGCTCCCCCGGAGGTGGCGAGACCCAGTACTTC. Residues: CASSPGGGETQYF.

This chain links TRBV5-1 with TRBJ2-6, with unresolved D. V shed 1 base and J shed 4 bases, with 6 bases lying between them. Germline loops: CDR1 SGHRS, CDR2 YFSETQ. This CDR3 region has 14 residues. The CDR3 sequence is CASSLRSGANVLTF. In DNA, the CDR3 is TGCGCCAGCAGCTTGAGGTCCGGGGCCAACGTCCTGACTTTC.

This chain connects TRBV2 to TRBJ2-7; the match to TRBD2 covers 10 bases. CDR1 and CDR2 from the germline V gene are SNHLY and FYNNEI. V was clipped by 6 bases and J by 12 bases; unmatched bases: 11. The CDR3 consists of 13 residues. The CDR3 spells CASRGLAGVGPYF. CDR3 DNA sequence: TGTGCCAGCAGGGGTCTAGCGGGAGTCGGGCCGTACTTC.

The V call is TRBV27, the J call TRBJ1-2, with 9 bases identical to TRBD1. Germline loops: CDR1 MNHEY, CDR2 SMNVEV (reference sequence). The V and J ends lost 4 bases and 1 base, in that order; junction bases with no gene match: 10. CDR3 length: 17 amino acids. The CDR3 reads CASSSTPGQGYNYGYTF. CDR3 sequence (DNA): TGTGCCAGCAGTTCGACGCCGGGACAGGGTTATAACTATGGCTACACCTTC.

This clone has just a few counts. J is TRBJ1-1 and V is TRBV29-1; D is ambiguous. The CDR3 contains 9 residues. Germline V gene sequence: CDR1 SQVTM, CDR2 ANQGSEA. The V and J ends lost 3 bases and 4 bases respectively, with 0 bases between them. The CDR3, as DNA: TGCAGCGTTGACACTGAAGCTTTCTTT. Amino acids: CSVDTEAFF.

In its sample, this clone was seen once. Here the CDR3 DNA reads TGTGCTAGTGGTTTGACCATCGAACAGGGTGCGGCTTTCTTT. Translated: CASGLTIEQGAAFF. The V gene is TRBV12-5, the J gene TRBJ1-1, with D possibly being TRBD1 (6 bases). This CDR3 spans 14 amino acids. The germline V gene has CDR1 LGHNT and CDR2 FRNRAP. V gave up 2 bases and J gave up 11 bases, with 18 bases separating them.

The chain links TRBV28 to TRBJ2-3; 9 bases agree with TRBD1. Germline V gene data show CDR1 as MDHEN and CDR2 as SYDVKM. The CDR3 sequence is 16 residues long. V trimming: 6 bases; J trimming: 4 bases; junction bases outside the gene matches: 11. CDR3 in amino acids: CASRKPTGGSSDTQYF. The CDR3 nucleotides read TGTGCCAGCAGAAAACCCACAGGGGGCTCATCAGATACGCAGTATTTT.